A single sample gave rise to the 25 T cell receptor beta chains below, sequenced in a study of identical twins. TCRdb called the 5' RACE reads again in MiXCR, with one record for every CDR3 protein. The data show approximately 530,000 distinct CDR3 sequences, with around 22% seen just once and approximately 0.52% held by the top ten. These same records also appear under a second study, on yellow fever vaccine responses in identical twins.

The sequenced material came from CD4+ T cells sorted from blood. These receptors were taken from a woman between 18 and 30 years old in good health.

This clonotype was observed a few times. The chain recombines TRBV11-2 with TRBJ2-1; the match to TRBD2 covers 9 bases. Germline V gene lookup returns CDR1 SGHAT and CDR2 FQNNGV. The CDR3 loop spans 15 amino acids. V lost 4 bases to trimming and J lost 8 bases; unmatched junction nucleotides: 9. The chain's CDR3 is CASSWRASGMYEQFF. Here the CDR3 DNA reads TGTGCCAGCAGCTGGAGGGCTAGCGGGATGTATGAGCAGTTCTTC.

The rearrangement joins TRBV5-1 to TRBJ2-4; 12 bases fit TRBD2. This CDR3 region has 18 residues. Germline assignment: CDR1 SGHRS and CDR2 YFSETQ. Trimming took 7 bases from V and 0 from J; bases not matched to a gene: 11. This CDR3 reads CASAPGLAGPLAKNIQYF. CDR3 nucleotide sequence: TGCGCCAGCGCTCCGGGACTAGCGGGCCCGTTAGCCAAAAACATTCAGTACTTC.

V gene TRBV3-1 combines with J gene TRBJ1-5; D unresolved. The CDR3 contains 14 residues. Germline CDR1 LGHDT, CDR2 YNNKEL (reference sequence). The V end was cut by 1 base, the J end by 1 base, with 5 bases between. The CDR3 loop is CASSQAFSNQPQHF. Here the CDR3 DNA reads TGTGCCAGCAGCCAAGCCTTCAGCAATCAGCCCCAGCATTTT.

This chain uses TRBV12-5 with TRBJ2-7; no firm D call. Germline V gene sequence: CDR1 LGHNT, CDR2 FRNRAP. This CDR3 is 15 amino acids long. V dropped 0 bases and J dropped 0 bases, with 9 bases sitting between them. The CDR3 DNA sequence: TGTGCTAGTGGTTTGGTAGCAGGAAGCTCCTACGAGCAGTACTTC. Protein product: CASGLVAGSSYEQYF.

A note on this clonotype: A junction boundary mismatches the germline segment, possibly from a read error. CDR3 amino acids: CASSLQGSLGSTDPQYF. The CDR3 coding sequence is TGCGCCAGCAGCCTTCAAGGGTCCCTGGGTAGCACAGATCCGCAGTATTTT. The rearrangement joins TRBV4-1 to TRBJ2-3; unclear D gene. The germline V gene encodes CDR1 MGHRA and CDR2 YSYEKL. This CDR3 comprises 17 residues.

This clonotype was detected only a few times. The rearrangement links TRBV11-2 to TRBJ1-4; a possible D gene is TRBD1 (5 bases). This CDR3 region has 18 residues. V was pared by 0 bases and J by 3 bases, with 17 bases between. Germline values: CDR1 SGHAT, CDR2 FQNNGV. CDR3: CASSLDRGRPGSNEKLFF. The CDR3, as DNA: TGTGCCAGCAGCTTAGACCGGGGACGTCCGGGGTCTAATGAAAAACTGTTTTTT.

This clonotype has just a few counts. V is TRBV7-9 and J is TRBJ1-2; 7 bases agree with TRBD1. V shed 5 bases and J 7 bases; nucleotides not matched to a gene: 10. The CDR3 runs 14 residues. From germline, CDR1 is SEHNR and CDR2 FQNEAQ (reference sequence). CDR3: CASSHSGGRGGYTF. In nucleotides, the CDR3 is TGTGCCAGCAGCCACTCAGGGGGAAGGGGTGGCTACACCTTC.

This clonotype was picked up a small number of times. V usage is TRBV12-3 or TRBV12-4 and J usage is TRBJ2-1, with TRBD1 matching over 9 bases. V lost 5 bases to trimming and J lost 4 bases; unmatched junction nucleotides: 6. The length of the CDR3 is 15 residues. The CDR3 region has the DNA TGTGCCAGCAGTCAACAGGGGGCGCAGTACAATGAGCAGTTCTTC. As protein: CASSQQGAQYNEQFF.

In DNA, the CDR3 is TGTGCCAGCAGTTTGTCTCGGACTTGGGATGAAAAACTGTTTTTT. The encoded protein is CASSLSRTWDEKLFF. The gene calls are TRBV28 and TRBJ1-4; D gene uncertain. Trimming left V 3 bases short and J 6 bases short, with 14 bases between. The CDR3 loop spans 15 amino acids. Germline assignment: CDR1 MDHEN and CDR2 SYDVKM.

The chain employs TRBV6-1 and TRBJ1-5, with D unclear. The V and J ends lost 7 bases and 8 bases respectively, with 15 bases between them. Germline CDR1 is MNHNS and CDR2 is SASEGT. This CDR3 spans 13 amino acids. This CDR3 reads CASKYLLLEPQHF. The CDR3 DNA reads TGTGCCAGCAAGTACCTCCTTTTGGAGCCCCAGCATTTT.

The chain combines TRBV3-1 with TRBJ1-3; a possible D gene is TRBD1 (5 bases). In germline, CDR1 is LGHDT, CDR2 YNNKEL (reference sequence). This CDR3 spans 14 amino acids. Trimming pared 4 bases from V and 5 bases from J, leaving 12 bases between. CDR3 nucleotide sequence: TGTGCCAGCAGCCTCAGGACAAACCGAAACACCATATATTTT. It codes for CASSLRTNRNTIYF.

CDR3 in amino acids: CASSVAERGGQETQYF. Written as DNA, the CDR3 is TGTGCCAGCAGCGTAGCTGAGCGGGGGGGCCAAGAGACCCAGTACTTC. The V and J genes are TRBV9 and TRBJ2-5; TRBD2 matches at 10 bases. V gave up 0 bases and J gave up 1 base; unmatched junction bases: 3. The CDR3 covers 16 residues. The V gene's germline CDR1 is SGDLS and CDR2 YYNGEE.

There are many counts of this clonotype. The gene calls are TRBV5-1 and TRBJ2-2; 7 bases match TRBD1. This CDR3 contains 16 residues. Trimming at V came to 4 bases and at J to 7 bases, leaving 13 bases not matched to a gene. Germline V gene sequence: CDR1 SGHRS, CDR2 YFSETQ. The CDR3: CASSPSTGMILGELFF. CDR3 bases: TGCGCCAGCAGCCCCTCGACAGGGATGATCCTCGGGGAGCTGTTTTTT.

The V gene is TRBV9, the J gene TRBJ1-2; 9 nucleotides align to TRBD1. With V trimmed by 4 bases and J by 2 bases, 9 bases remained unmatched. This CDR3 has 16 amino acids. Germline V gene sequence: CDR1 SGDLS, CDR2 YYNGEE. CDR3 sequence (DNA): TGTGCCAGCAGCCCAAGGACAGGGGCAAAGAACTATGGCTACACCTTC. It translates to CASSPRTGAKNYGYTF.

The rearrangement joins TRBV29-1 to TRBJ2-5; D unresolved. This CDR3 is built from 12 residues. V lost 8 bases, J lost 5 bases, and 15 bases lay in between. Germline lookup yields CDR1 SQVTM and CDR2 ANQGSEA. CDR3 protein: CSIPRLGETQYF. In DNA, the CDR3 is TGCAGCATTCCTCGGTTAGGGGAGACCCAGTACTTC.

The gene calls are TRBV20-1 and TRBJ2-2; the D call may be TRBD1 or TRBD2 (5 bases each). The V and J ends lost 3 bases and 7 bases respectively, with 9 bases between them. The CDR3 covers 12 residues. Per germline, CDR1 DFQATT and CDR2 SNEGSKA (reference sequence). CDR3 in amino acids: CSARGEGGELFF. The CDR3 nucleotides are TGCAGTGCTAGGGGGGAAGGCGGGGAGCTGTTTTTT.

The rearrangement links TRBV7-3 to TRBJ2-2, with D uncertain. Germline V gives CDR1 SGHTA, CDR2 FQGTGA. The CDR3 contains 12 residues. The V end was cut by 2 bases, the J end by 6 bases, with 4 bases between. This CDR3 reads CASSLFPGELFF. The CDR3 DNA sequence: TGTGCCAGCAGCTTATTCCCCGGGGAGCTGTTTTTT.

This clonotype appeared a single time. The CDR3 spells CASSLPGQGFYF. The CDR3 DNA reads as TGCGCCAGCAGCTTACCGGGACAGGGCTTTTACTTC. The rearrangement links TRBV5-1 to TRBJ2-7; 9 bases align to TRBD1. The CDR3 contains 12 residues. Germline V lookup: CDR1 SGHRS, CDR2 YFSETQ. The junction had 7 bases not matched to a gene; V was cut back by 2 bases and J by 13 bases.

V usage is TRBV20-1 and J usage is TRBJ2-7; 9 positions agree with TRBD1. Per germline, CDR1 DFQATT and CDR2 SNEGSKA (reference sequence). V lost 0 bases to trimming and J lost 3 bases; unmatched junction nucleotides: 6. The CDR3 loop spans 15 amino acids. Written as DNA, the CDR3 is TGCAGTGCTAGAGATCTAGGACAGGGGATCTACGAGCAGTACTTC. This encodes CSARDLGQGIYEQYF.

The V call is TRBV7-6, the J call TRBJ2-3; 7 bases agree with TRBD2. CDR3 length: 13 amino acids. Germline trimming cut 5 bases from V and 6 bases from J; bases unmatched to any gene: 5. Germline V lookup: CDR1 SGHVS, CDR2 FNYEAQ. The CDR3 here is CASSRAGPDTQYF. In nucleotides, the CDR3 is TGTGCCAGCAGCCGAGCGGGACCTGATACGCAGTATTTT.

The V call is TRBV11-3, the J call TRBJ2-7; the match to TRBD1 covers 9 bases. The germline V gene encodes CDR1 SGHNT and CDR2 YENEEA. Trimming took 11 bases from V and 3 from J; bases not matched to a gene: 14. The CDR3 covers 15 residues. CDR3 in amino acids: CAQQTGTGNYYEQYF. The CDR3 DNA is TGTGCCCAGCAAACGGGGACAGGGAATTACTACGAGCAGTACTTC.

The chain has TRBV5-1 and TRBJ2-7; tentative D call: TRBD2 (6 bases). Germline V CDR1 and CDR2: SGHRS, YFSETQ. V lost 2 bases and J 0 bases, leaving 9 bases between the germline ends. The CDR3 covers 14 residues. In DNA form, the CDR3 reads TGCGCCAGCAGCTTTCGACTAGACTCCTACGAGCAGTACTTC. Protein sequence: CASSFRLDSYEQYF.

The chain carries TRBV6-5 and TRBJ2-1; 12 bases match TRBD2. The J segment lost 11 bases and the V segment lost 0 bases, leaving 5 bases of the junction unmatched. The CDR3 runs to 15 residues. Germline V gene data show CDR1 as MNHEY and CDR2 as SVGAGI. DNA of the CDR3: TGTGCCAGCAGTTACTCGCCGACTAGCGGGAGAAAGCAGTTCTTC. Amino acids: CASSYSPTSGRKQFF.

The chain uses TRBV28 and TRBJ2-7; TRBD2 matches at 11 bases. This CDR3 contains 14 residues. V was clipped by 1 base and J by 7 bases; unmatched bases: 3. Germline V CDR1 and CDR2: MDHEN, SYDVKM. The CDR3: CASSLSSGRIEQYF. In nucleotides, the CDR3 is TGTGCCAGCAGTTTATCTAGCGGGAGGATTGAGCAGTACTTC.

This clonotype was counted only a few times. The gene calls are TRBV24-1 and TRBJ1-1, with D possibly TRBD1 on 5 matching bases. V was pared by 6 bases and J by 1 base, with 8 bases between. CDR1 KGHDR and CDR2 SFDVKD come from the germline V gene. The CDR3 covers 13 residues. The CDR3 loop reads CATSMTENTEAFF. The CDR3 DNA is TGTGCCACCAGTATGACAGAGAACACTGAAGCTTTCTTT.